Detailed here is one TCR beta chain. The antigen remains unidentified. These data originate in a study of T-cell memory formation after mild COVID-19. Whole-study context: For the most part, TCR clusters were specific to one donor.

Trimming took 3 bases from V and 8 from J; bases not matched to a gene: 6. Per the germline V gene, CDR1 is KGHDR and CDR2 is SFDVKD. The CDR3 sequence is 14 residues long. TCRdb called the 5' RACE reads again in MiXCR, with one record for every CDR3 protein. The data hold about 270,000 distinct CDR3 sequences, with roughly 18% observed a single time. General observations from the study: Shrinking CD4+ clones were chiefly CM and EM; CD8+ ones were chiefly EMRA. There were some responding clones in pre-infection memory, which suggested that cross-reactive memory had joined.

The sequence derives from a man between 18 and 35 years old who had mild COVID-19 (a few samples of this study predate the infection). Cell type and time point are not known. Specimen: PBMCs or a T cell subset sorted from them (not recorded which). The chain carries TRBV24-1 and TRBJ1-2; 9 bases map to TRBD1. CDR3 sequence (DNA): TGTGCCACCAGTGATGAGAACAGGGGGCACGGCTACACCTTC. It translates to CATSDENRGHGYTF.